The T cell receptor (beta chain) under discussion was sequenced for a study of cytomegalovirus exposure and HLA in healthy donors. The CDR3 is made up of 14 amino acids. V was pared by 2 bases and J by 4 bases, with 9 bases between. Germline CDR1 reads SGDLS; CDR2 reads YYNGEE. The PCR used 60 Vbeta and 13 Jbeta primers. The assay was immunoSEQ multiplex PCR, and TCRdb's table has in-frame clones only and misses some. The table records 100,000 or so clones, approximately 69% of them present only once. This clonotype originated in a man aged 25 to 40 in good health and CMV-seronegative. Sequenced input: PBMCs. V and J are TRBV9 and TRBJ2-2, with D unresolved. For the CDR3, the DNA is TGTGCCAGCAGCGTTAGCTTAACCACCGGGGAGCTGTTTTTT. Its translation is CASSVSLTTGELFF.